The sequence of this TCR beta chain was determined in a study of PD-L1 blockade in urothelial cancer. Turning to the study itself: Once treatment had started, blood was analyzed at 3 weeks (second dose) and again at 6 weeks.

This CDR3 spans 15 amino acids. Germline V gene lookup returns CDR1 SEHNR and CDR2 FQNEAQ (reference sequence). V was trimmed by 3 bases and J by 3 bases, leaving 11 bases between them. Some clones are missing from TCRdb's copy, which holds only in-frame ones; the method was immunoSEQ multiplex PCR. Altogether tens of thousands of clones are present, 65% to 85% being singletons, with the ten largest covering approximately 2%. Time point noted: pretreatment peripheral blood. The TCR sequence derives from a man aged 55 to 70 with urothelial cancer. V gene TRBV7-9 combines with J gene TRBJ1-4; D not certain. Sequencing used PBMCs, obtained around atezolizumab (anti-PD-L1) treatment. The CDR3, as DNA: TGTGCCAGCAGCTTTTCGGGGATTCCTAATGAAAAACTGTTTTTT. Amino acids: CASSFSGIPNEKLFF.